This T cell receptor beta chain appears in the sequencing data of a study of T cell responses to AZD1222 COVID-19 vaccine. Study-wide findings and caveats: CD4 TCRs covered the whole spike, strongest at regions 160-218 and 743-854.

With respect to this clone: The antigen is undetermined.

Libraries were prepared by immunoSEQ multiplex PCR; TCRdb keeps only in-frame clonotypes and omits some of them. The table records 95,000 to 150,000 clones, 90% of them present only once. The CDR3 covers 12 residues. The germline gives CDR1 SGHRS, CDR2 YFSETQ. The V gene lost 1 base and the J gene lost 5 bases, with 5 bases spanning the gap. The chain links TRBV5-1 to TRBJ2-3; D is undetermined. This TCR derives from an adult in good health. The sample consisted of peripheral blood, taken on day 0 of MenACWY control vaccination. The CDR3 DNA sequence: TGCGCCAGCAGCTTGATGAAAGATACGCAGTATTTT. It encodes CASSLMKDTQYF.